This note documents a single T cell receptor (beta chain) sequence. The data were taken from a study of OX40 agonist ivuxolimab in advanced cancers. Trimming removed 5 bases from V and 4 bases from J, with 11 bases in between. Germline CDR1 reads MNHEY; CDR2 reads SMNVEV (reference sequence). This CDR3 is 13 amino acids long. Profiling relied on immunoSEQ multiplex PCR, and the TCRdb table lists in-frame clones only, not all of them. Found here are about 18,000 clones, about four fifths of them singletons; the top ten hold roughly 14%. The rearrangement joins TRBV27 to TRBJ1-2; D is undetermined. This sequence was found in an adult with an advanced solid tumor such as melanoma, head and neck, liver or kidney cancer. Sequencing was performed on CD4+ or CD8+ T cells sorted from blood, taken in a trial of the OX40 agonist ivuxolimab. The DNA of the CDR3 is TGTGCCAGCAGTGAACGGGCGGGCTATGGCTACACCTTC. Its protein product is CASSERAGYGYTF.